The 29 T cell receptor beta chains listed next were all sequenced from one sample in a study of T cells in Graves' hyperthyroidism and ophthalmopathy. RNA transcripts served as the template for amplifying TCR beta CDR3 regions. TCR CDR3 underwent first-round RT-PCR with the HTBI primer set. Each CDR3 protein gets one entry after TCRdb re-called the multiplex PCR reads with MiXCR. The top ten clones hold around 40% of a sample with fewer than 450,000 distinct CDR3 sequences, approximately 17% of them seen once. The specimen was blood. Receptors were obtained from a man in his late teens or twenties with Graves' ophthalmopathy.

Comments on this clonotype: A read error is possible here, since a much larger clone lies one base away. The chain carries TRBV20-1 and TRBJ1-1; no reliable D call. V lost 1 base to trimming and J lost 7 bases, with 10 bases between them. The CDR3 is 12 residues long. CDR1 is DFQATT and CDR2 is SNEGSKA in the germline V gene (reference sequence). CDR3 protein: CSARGVMDEAFF. The DNA of the CDR3 is TGCAGTGCTAGAGGTGTTATGGATGAAGCTTTCTTT.

The chain carries TRBV12-3 or TRBV12-4 and TRBJ1-2, with D perhaps TRBD1 (6 bases). Trimming stripped 6 bases from V and 7 bases from J, with 15 bases between. This CDR3 region has 13 residues. The CDR3: CASRGGREAGYTF. In nucleotides, the CDR3 is TGTGCCAGCAGGGGGGGCAGGGAGGCTGGCTACACCTTC.

This chain uses TRBV20-1 with TRBJ2-7; 10 bases are a match to TRBD2. Germline CDR1 DFQATT, CDR2 SNEGSKA (reference sequence). With 0 bases clipped from V and 3 bases from J, the junction kept 8 bases outside the gene matches. This CDR3 comprises 16 residues. This CDR3 is CSARDFLSGGDYEQYF. The CDR3, as DNA: TGCAGTGCTAGAGATTTTTTAAGCGGGGGGGACTACGAGCAGTACTTC.

This clonotype was picked up many times. The chain has TRBV28 and TRBJ2-7, with D tentatively TRBD1 (6 bases). The germline V gene has CDR1 MDHEN and CDR2 SYDVKM. The V and J ends lost 2 bases and 1 base respectively, with 27 bases between them. The CDR3 has 20 residues. This chain's CDR3 is CASSLVGLGARQLISYEQYF. The CDR3 DNA reads TGTGCCAGCAGTTTAGTCGGTCTGGGGGCACGACAATTGATTTCCTACGAGCAGTACTTC.

This clonotype was seen many times. The chain uses TRBV12-3 or TRBV12-4 and TRBJ1-1; D is unresolved. V was pared by 8 bases and J by 6 bases, with 19 bases between. The CDR3 spans 14 residues. CDR3 sequence reads: CASGRRTNTAEAFF. In DNA form, the CDR3 reads TGTGCCAGCGGACGCCGGACGAATACCGCTGAAGCTTTCTTT.

This clonotype has a count of ten or more. The J gene is TRBJ1-2, the V gene TRBV6-1; TRBD1 might be the D (5 bases). Trimming took 0 bases from V and 3 from J, leaving 11 bases between them. The CDR3 runs to 15 residues. Looked up from germline, CDR1 is MNHNS and CDR2 is SASEGT. This CDR3 is CASSEAHEGHYGYTF. The CDR3 nucleotides read TGTGCCAGCAGTGAAGCGCATGAGGGGCACTATGGCTACACCTTC.

This clonotype was seen a handful of times. V usage is TRBV19 and J usage is TRBJ1-2, with unresolved D. Trimming took 4 bases from V and 7 from J, leaving 28 bases between them. The CDR3 runs 18 residues. The germline gives CDR1 LNHDA, CDR2 SQIVND (reference sequence). CDR3 nucleotide sequence: TGTGCCAGTAGTACCAACTCGGAGGTGGCAATAGGAGTAAGTGGCTACACCTTC. Amino acids: CASSTNSEVAIGVSGYTF.

This chain joins TRBV9 and TRBJ2-2; 10 nucleotides agree with TRBD2. This CDR3 has 17 amino acids. Germline CDR1 reads SGDLS; CDR2 reads YYNGEE. The V segment lost 6 bases and the J segment 4 bases; nucleotides outside the gene matches: 12. The CDR3 sequence: CASNLRSGGASTGELFF. The CDR3 DNA sequence: TGTGCCAGCAACTTACGAAGCGGGGGGGCGTCCACCGGGGAGCTGTTTTTT.

This clonotype was seen many times. The chain couples TRBV11-2 to TRBJ1-3; TRBD1 is a possible D gene (6 bases). Germline CDR1 SGHAT, CDR2 FQNNGV. This CDR3 region has 16 residues. Trimming cost V 2 bases and J 3 bases, with 14 bases left between them. The CDR3 sequence: CASSLTPGTIGNTIYF. The CDR3 nucleotides read TGTGCCAGCAGCTTAACCCCCGGGACAATTGGAAACACCATATATTTT.

The genes are TRBV12-3 or TRBV12-4 and TRBJ2-1, with TRBD2 identical over 8 bases. The ends lost 3 bases at V and 9 bases at J; junction bases unmatched: 13. The CDR3 sequence is 16 residues long. The CDR3 coding sequence is TGTGCCAGCAGTTTTCGATGGGACTCGGGGGGGCTTGAGCAGTTCTTC. Translation: CASSFRWDSGGLEQFF.

Many counts were recorded for this clonotype. The chain carries TRBV20-1 and TRBJ1-5; TRBD1 is a possible D gene (5 bases). V dropped 0 bases and J dropped 3 bases, with 12 bases sitting between them. This CDR3 comprises 15 residues. Germline V gene sequence: CDR1 DFQATT, CDR2 SNEGSKA (reference sequence). In DNA, the CDR3 is TGCAGTGCTAGAGATAGTCCAGGGCTCAATCAGCCCCAGCATTTT. It translates to CSARDSPGLNQPQHF.

This clonotype has at least ten counts. The V and J genes are TRBV27 and TRBJ1-1; 12 bases fit TRBD1. Germline V gives CDR1 MNHEY, CDR2 SMNVEV (reference sequence). J was trimmed by 5 bases and V by 10 bases; bases with no gene match: 14. The CDR3 has 16 residues. In DNA form, the CDR3 reads TGTGCCACCAACCGGGGACAGGGGGCGCTTGGAACTGAAGCTTTCTTT. As protein: CATNRGQGALGTEAFF.

The chain couples TRBV7-9 to TRBJ2-1, with D unclear. Trimming cost V 2 bases and J 3 bases, with 11 bases left between them. CDR3 length equals 15 residues. Germline lookup yields CDR1 SEHNR and CDR2 FQNEAQ (reference sequence). The CDR3 loop is CASSLHRIVYNEQFF. The CDR3 DNA follows: TGTGCCAGCAGCTTACACCGAATCGTCTACAATGAGCAGTTCTTC.

The J gene is TRBJ1-2, the V gene TRBV5-5, with 7 nucleotides matching TRBD1. The length of the CDR3 is 17 residues. J gave up 4 bases and V 0 bases, and 12 bases lay outside the gene matches. The germline V gene has CDR1 SGHKS and CDR2 YYEKEE (reference sequence). The CDR3 loop is CASSLAPPTGNPYGYTF. The CDR3 nucleotides are TGTGCCAGCAGCTTGGCGCCGCCGACAGGGAACCCCTATGGCTACACCTTC. Complete variable domain (other parts from reference TRBV5-5 and TRBJ1-2): DAGVTQSPTHLIKTRGQQVTLRCSPISGHKSVSWYQQVLGQGPQFIFQYYEKEERGRGNFPDRFSARQFPNYSSELNVNALLLGDSALYLCASSLAPPTGNPYGYTFGSGTRLTVV.

The rearrangement uses TRBV6-1 and TRBJ1-3; no reliable D call. The V end was cut by 6 bases, the J end by 0 bases, with 12 bases between. Germline CDR1 reads MNHNS; CDR2 reads SASEGT. The CDR3 covers 15 residues. Here the CDR3 DNA reads TGTGCCAGCAGACCATCAGGTACCTCTGGAAACACCATATATTTT. This encodes CASRPSGTSGNTIYF.

This clonotype was seen ten or more times. The rearrangement links TRBV6-1 to TRBJ1-4, with D tentatively TRBD1 (5 bases). CDR3 length equals 15 residues. Germline V CDR1 and CDR2: MNHNS, SASEGT. The ends were cut back, 0 bases at V and 4 bases at J, with 9 bases in the middle. DNA for the CDR3: TGTGCCAGCAGTGAAGCCGGCAGGGTTAATGAAAAACTGTTTTTT. Protein product: CASSEAGRVNEKLFF.

This clonotype was picked up a small number of times. This CDR3 reads CASGAGTGTSYEQYF. CDR3 bases: TGTGCCAGCGGTGCCGGGACAGGGACCTCCTACGAGCAGTACTTC. The rearrangement links TRBV19 to TRBJ2-7; 9 bases are shared with TRBD1. The germline V gene has CDR1 LNHDA and CDR2 SQIVND (reference sequence). The CDR3 spans 15 residues. Trimming removed 9 bases from V and 0 bases from J; junction bases left unmatched: 9.

Of note for this clonotype: A much larger clone lies a single base off, so this may be a read error. The genes are TRBV3-1 and TRBJ2-1; 7 bases are a match to TRBD2. Germline CDR1 reads LGHDT; CDR2 reads YNNKEL (reference sequence). Trimming cost V 5 bases and J 3 bases; bases outside gene matches: 7. This CDR3 spans 15 amino acids. The CDR3 region has the DNA TGTGCCAGCAGCTGCACAGCGGGGCACTACAATGAGCAGTTCTTC. It is translated as CASSCTAGHYNEQFF.

This clonotype was recorded many times. The chain joins TRBV27 to TRBJ2-1; no clear D gene. CDR3 length: 14 residues. V lost 3 bases to trimming and J lost 6 bases, with 12 bases between them. Germline V gene sequence: CDR1 MNHEY, CDR2 SMNVEV (reference sequence). The CDR3 loop is CASSFSGSLNEQFF. CDR3 DNA sequence: TGTGCCAGCAGTTTTTCCGGGTCTCTCAATGAGCAGTTCTTC.

This clonotype was counted at least ten times. In nucleotides, the CDR3 is TGTGCCAGCACCAAACAGGGGGCGAGGGGTGAAGCTTTCTTT. As protein: CASTKQGARGEAFF. The rearrangement uses TRBV12-3 or TRBV12-4 and TRBJ1-1; TRBD1 matches at 9 bases. The CDR3 runs to 14 residues. Unmatched junction bases numbered 10, after V lost 7 bases and J lost 7 bases.

This clonotype has just a few counts. The chain is built from TRBV10-3 and TRBJ2-7, with 7 nucleotides matching TRBD2. CDR3 size: 14 residues. The junction had 3 bases not matched to a gene; V was cut back by 4 bases and J by 0 bases. The germline gives CDR1 ENHRY, CDR2 SYGVKD. CDR3 nucleotide sequence: TGTGCCATCAGTGCGGCTAGCGGCTCCTACGAGCAGTACTTC. It is translated as CAISAASGSYEQYF.

This clonotype was counted between two and nine times. One end of the junction varies from germline; a read error may be responsible. The V gene is TRBV3-1, the J gene TRBJ2-2, with D maybe TRBD2 (5 bases). There are 14 residues in the CDR3. Germline assignment: CDR1 LGHDT and CDR2 YNNKEL (reference sequence). The CDR3 DNA reads TGTGCCAGCAGCCAAGTTCAATCCACCGGGGAGCCGTTTTTT. This gives the protein CASSQVQSTGEPFF.

This clonotype has a count of ten or more. The CDR3 here is CASSQGRGNQPQHF. In DNA, the CDR3 is TGTGCCAGCAGCCAAGGCCGGGGCAATCAGCCCCAGCATTTT. The V call is TRBV3-1, the J call TRBJ1-5; D unresolved. Trimming shortened V by 1 base and J by 2 bases, and 6 bases separated the two germline ends. Germline V gives CDR1 LGHDT, CDR2 YNNKEL (reference sequence). This CDR3 comprises 14 residues.

The chain has TRBV28 and TRBJ1-3; D gene ambiguous. Germline CDR1 and CDR2: MDHEN and SYDVKM. The CDR3 is 15 amino acids. V gave up 6 bases and J gave up 7 bases, with 19 bases separating them. In nucleotides, the CDR3 is TGTGCCAGCAGCTCAGACCGCGCCTGGCGGAACACCATATATTTT. Its translation: CASSSDRAWRNTIYF.

The table lists this clonotype with many counts. The CDR3: CASSYTGANQPQHF. In DNA form, the CDR3 reads TGTGCCAGCAGTTATACGGGGGCCAATCAGCCCCAGCATTTT. The chain carries TRBV6-2 or TRBV6-3 and TRBJ1-5, with D possibly being TRBD1 (6 bases). Trimming took 3 bases from V and 3 from J, leaving 9 bases between them. The CDR3 is 14 amino acids. Germline V CDR1 and CDR2: MNHEY, SVGEGT.

The table lists this clonotype with many counts. This chain uses TRBV20-1 with TRBJ2-5; 14 bases match TRBD2. The germline V gene has CDR1 DFQATT and CDR2 SNEGSKA (reference sequence). V lost 5 bases and J lost 5; bases outside the gene matches: 10. CDR3 length: 16 amino acids. CDR3 DNA: TGCAGTGCTCATTCCGGGACTAGCGGGGGTCCGGAGACCCAGTACTTC. Translating it yields CSAHSGTSGGPETQYF.

This clonotype has a count of ten or more. The rearrangement joins TRBV12-3 or TRBV12-4 to TRBJ1-2; tentative D call: TRBD1 (6 bases). The CDR3 loop spans 12 amino acids. V dropped 1 base and J dropped 10 bases, with 10 bases sitting between them. Here the CDR3 reads CASSLGQVYYTF. The CDR3 DNA sequence: TGTGCCAGCAGTTTAGGACAGGTGTACTACACCTTC.

This clonotype has just a few counts. This chain links TRBV19 with TRBJ2-7; the match to TRBD1 covers 7 bases. Germline values: CDR1 LNHDA, CDR2 SQIVND (reference sequence). The CDR3 spans 16 residues. Unmatched junction bases numbered 10, after V lost 3 bases and J lost 2 bases. The CDR3 DNA is TGTGCCAGTAGTATTTCTGAAGGGGGCCTGACCTACGAGCAGTACTTC. Residues: CASSISEGGLTYEQYF.

This clonotype occurred many times. The CDR3 here is CASSYGGPTYEQYF. CDR3 nucleotide sequence: TGTGCCAGCAGTTACGGGGGGCCCACCTACGAGCAGTACTTC. This chain uses TRBV6-6 with TRBJ2-7; D is tentatively TRBD1 or TRBD2 (6 bases each). The germline gives CDR1 MNHNY, CDR2 SVGAGI (reference sequence). The V end lost 2 bases, the J end lost 2 bases, and 10 bases lay between the germline ends. CDR3 length equals 14 residues.